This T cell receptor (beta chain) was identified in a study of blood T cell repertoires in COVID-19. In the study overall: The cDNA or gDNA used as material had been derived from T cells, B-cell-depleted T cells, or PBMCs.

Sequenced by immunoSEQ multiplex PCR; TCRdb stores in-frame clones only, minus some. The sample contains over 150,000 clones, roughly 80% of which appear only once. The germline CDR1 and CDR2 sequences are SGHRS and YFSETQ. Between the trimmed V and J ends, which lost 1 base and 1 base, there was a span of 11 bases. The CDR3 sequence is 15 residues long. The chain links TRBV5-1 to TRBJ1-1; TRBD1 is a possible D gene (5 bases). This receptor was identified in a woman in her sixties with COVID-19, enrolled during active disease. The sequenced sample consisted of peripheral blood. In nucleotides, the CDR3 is TGCGCCAGCAGCTTGTTCAGGGTTGGGAACACTGAAGCTTTCTTT. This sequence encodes CASSLFRVGNTEAFF.